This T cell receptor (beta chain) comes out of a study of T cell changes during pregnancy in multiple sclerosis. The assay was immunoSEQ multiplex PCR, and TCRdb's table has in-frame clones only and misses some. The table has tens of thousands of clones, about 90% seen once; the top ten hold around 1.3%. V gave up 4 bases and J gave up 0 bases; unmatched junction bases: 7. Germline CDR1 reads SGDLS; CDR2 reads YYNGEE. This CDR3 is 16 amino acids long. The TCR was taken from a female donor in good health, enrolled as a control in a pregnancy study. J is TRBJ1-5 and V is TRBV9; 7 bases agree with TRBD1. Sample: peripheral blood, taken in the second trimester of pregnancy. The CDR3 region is CASSTGTALSNQPQHF. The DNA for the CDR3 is TGTGCCAGCAGCACAGGGACAGCCCTTAGCAATCAGCCCCAGCATTTT.